This TCR beta chain was recovered during a study of blood T cell repertoires in COVID-19. V was shortened by 6 bases and J by 7 bases, with 7 bases between the two germline ends. This CDR3 contains 11 residues. Per the germline V gene, CDR1 is LGHNT and CDR2 is FRNRAP. In the authors' methods: Cell counts per sample came from amplifying reference gene primers. Data came from immunoSEQ multiplex PCR; TCRdb stores just in-frame clones and leaves some out. V and J calls and clone size are given by that table; D and trimming were obtained from the DNA. The table has around 300,000 clones, approximately 85% seen once.

The sample was peripheral blood. The V call is TRBV12-5, the J call TRBJ2-1; D call uncertain. The clonotype originates from a woman in her 70s with acute or convalescent COVID-19. Here the CDR3 DNA reads TGTGCTAGTGGCAACGGGAATGAGCAGTTCTTC. Translated, it gives CASGNGNEQFF.